Described below is a single TCR beta chain sequence and its context. Its antigen is undetermined. Data came from immunoSEQ multiplex PCR; TCRdb stores just in-frame clones and leaves some out. The profile covers some 170,000 clones, with 91% appearing a single time and 1.5% to 2% taken by the ten largest. These data belong to a study of T cell responses to AZD1222 COVID-19 vaccine. Study-level findings and limits: After two AZD1222 doses, spike-specific TCR breadth and depth rose versus day 0. Sampling captured repertoires only after the peak T cell response. Dominant CD4 TCR responses targeted spike regions 160-218 and 743-854.

Germline V lookup: CDR1 MNHEY, CDR2 SVGAGI. The CDR3 runs to 15 residues. V dropped 5 bases and J dropped 0; count of bases not matched to a gene: 5. The receptor's source is an adult who received the AZD1222 COVID-19 vaccine. The sample was peripheral blood, taken 28 days after the second AZD1222 dose. The V and J genes are TRBV6-5 and TRBJ1-1, with 8 bases that match TRBD1. The CDR3, as DNA: TGTGCCAGCAGTACGACAGGGGCTATGAACACTGAAGCTTTCTTT. The encoded protein is CASSTTGAMNTEAFF.